The rows below give T cell receptor beta chains drawn from one sample of a study of T cell responses to AZD1222 COVID-19 vaccine. Clones were read by immunoSEQ multiplex PCR, and TCRdb kept only the in-frame ones, dropping some. The repertoire holds 100,000 to 150,000 clones, with around 92% as singletons. The sample consisted of peripheral blood, taken 28 days after the second AZD1222 dose. These receptors were obtained from an adult who received the AZD1222 COVID-19 vaccine. The CDR3 runs from the conserved cysteine through the conserved F or W.

CDR3aa	v_gene	j_gene
CASFEQGPFSTQYF	TRBV2	TRBJ2-5
CASSQGQGRGTEAFF	TRBV3-1/TRBV3-2	TRBJ1-1
CASSYMSNYGYTF	TRBV6-2/TRBV6-3	TRBJ1-2
CASRKNTEAFF	TRBV27	TRBJ1-1
CASSLTGDSNTEAFF	TRBV4-3	TRBJ1-1
CASSLGLAGTDTQYF	TRBV7-9	TRBJ2-3
CASSVGSGNTIYF	TRBV18	TRBJ1-3
CASSWEGGSTEAFF	TRBV5-1	TRBJ1-1
CASSYSGSYEQYF	TRBV6-5	TRBJ2-7
CASSLGQGSNQPQHF	TRBV11-3	TRBJ1-5
CASSVMGSGNTIYF	TRBV9	TRBJ1-3
CASSLRGGAGNTIYF	TRBV5-1	TRBJ1-3
CASSWNRGRGGYTF	TRBV7-2	TRBJ1-2
CASSLWTGDGYTF	TRBV6-6	TRBJ1-2
CASSEAQASYYGYTF	TRBV6-1	TRBJ1-2
CASSSGFMNTEAFF	TRBV5-1	TRBJ1-1
CASSYSDYTQYF	TRBV6-2/TRBV6-3	TRBJ2-5
CASRPAGDLYEQYF	TRBV6-6	TRBJ2-7
CASSLYPNTGELFF	TRBV5-6	TRBJ2-2
CASSIEQGMNTEAFF	TRBV19	TRBJ1-1
CASSFGNNQPQHF	TRBV28	TRBJ1-5
CASRPSPGQGRFSEAFF	TRBV2	TRBJ1-1
CASSPPGTYEQYF	TRBV3-1/TRBV3-2	TRBJ2-7
CASSLAVASRLHF	TRBV7-9	TRBJ1-6
CASSSGTGWKETQYF	TRBV6-2/TRBV6-3	TRBJ2-5
CASSHTGTSSGANVLTF	TRBV23-1	TRBJ2-6
CASSFQGLGTEAFF	TRBV7-2	TRBJ1-1
CASLDRTEAFF	TRBV6-5	TRBJ1-1
CASSGGMGYGYTF	TRBV5-8	TRBJ1-2
CSASRGGPQETQYF	TRBV20-1	TRBJ2-5
CASSQDRGLYNEQFF	TRBV7-2	TRBJ2-1
CASSLDRAVTEAFF	TRBV11-2	TRBJ1-1
CSVAERTYGYTF	TRBV29-1	TRBJ1-2
CASSERAGDTEAFF	TRBV9	TRBJ1-1
CASSPNPDNYGYTF	TRBV11-1	TRBJ1-2
CASSQPRGGYTGELFF	TRBV4-1	TRBJ2-2